One sample yielded the 26 T cell receptor beta chains listed below, sequenced in a study of blood T cell repertoires in COVID-19. The table came from immunoSEQ multiplex PCR; TCRdb's copy has only in-frame clones and leaves some out. The sample yields 100,000 or so clones, 80% to 90% seen once. Sequenced sample: peripheral blood. These receptors came from a human donor in a cohort sampled during active COVID-19.

This rearrangement joins TRBV19 to TRBJ1-1; TRBD1 might be the D (5 bases). Looked up from germline, CDR1 is LNHDA and CDR2 is SQIVND (reference sequence). V lost 1 base and J 6 bases, leaving 18 bases between the germline ends. The CDR3 consists of 16 residues. The CDR3 DNA follows: TGTGCCAGTAGTATAGGGGATACAGGTGTCGGCTCTGAAGCTTTCTTT. Protein product: CASSIGDTGVGSEAFF.

V gene TRBV28 combines with J gene TRBJ1-3; perhaps TRBD1 as D (5 bases). Germline CDR1 is MDHEN and CDR2 is SYDVKM. CDR3 length: 15 amino acids. Trimming removed 3 bases from V and 8 bases from J, with 17 bases in between. The CDR3 here is CASSFRAARGDTIYF. Here the CDR3 DNA reads TGTGCCAGCAGTTTCCGGGCGGCGCGGGGGGACACCATATATTTT.

This chain joins TRBV6-5 and TRBJ1-1, with a weak D call TRBD1 (6 bases). This CDR3 region has 14 residues. The V gene's germline CDR1 is MNHEY and CDR2 SVGAGI. V was cut by 8 bases and J by 2 bases, with 15 bases left in between. CDR3 in DNA: TGTGCCAGCGCCCTCTCGGACAGAAACACTGAAGCTTTCTTT. Its protein product is CASALSDRNTEAFF.

The chain recombines TRBV27 with TRBJ1-6; no definite D call. This CDR3 is 14 amino acids long. The germline CDR1 and CDR2 sequences are MNHEY and SMNVEV (reference sequence). V was cut by 5 bases and J by 10 bases, with 15 bases left in between. CDR3 loop: CASSPPRIGSPLHF. In nucleotides, the CDR3 is TGTGCCAGCAGTCCACCCCGAATCGGGTCACCCCTCCACTTT.

J is TRBJ2-1 and V is TRBV6-7; tentative D call: TRBD2 (6 bases). TRBV6-7 is given ORF status, its function remaining uncertain. This CDR3 has 16 amino acids. V was pared by 5 bases and J by 8 bases, with 22 bases between. The CDR3 loop reads CASSPPRPGPGDEQFF. In DNA, the CDR3 is TGTGCCAGCAGTCCCCCTCGCCCCGGGCCGGGGGATGAGCAGTTCTTC.

The rearrangement links TRBV5-1 to TRBJ2-7; TRBD1 aligns across 9 bases. With 4 bases clipped from V and 3 bases from J, the junction kept 5 bases outside the gene matches. The CDR3 has 14 amino acids. Per germline, CDR1 SGHRS and CDR2 YFSETQ. CDR3 in amino acids: CASSPGQGNYEQYF. Written as DNA, the CDR3 is TGCGCCAGCAGCCCAGGACAGGGGAACTACGAGCAGTACTTC.

In its sample, this clone was seen once. The chain carries TRBV5-6 and TRBJ2-3, with 12 bases that match TRBD2. The CDR3 is 17 residues long. V was pared by 1 base and J by 6 bases, with 9 bases of the junction left unmatched. Germline V lookup: CDR1 SGHDT, CDR2 YYEEEE. In DNA, the CDR3 is TGTGCCAGCAGCTTGATGACTAGCGGGAGTCGGGCGGATACGCAGTATTTT. Its translation is CASSLMTSGSRADTQYF.

The J gene is TRBJ2-1, the V gene TRBV19; TRBD2 agrees at 11 bases. Unmatched junction bases numbered 4, after V lost 3 bases and J lost 3 bases. This CDR3 contains 16 residues. Per the germline V gene, CDR1 is LNHDA and CDR2 is SQIVND (reference sequence). The CDR3 region has the DNA TGTGCCAGTAGTATCATAGCGGGAGGGGGCTACAATGAGCAGTTCTTC. Encoded protein: CASSIIAGGGYNEQFF.

There are a few counts of this clone. CDR3 DNA: TGTGCCAGCAGATCCGGGACAGCGAACACCGGGGAGCTGTTTTTT. Translating gives CASRSGTANTGELFF. V usage is TRBV2 and J usage is TRBJ2-2, with 7 bases identical to TRBD1. The CDR3 spans 15 residues. V was pared by 6 bases and J by 0 bases, with 4 bases of the junction left unmatched. In germline, CDR1 is SNHLY, CDR2 FYNNEI.

For the CDR3, the DNA is TGTGCCAGCAGCTTGGGAGGCCCCTACGAGCAGTACTTC. Protein product: CASSLGGPYEQYF. The V gene is TRBV7-3, the J gene TRBJ2-7; a possible D gene is TRBD2 (6 bases). CDR3 length equals 13 residues. Germline V gene data show CDR1 as SGHTA and CDR2 as FQGTGA. The V end was cut by 3 bases, the J end by 2 bases, with 8 bases between.

Comments on this clone: The same CDR3 is also encoded by other DNA sequences in this sample. The rearrangement joins TRBV7-2 to TRBJ2-1; 7 bases map to TRBD1. Germline V gene lookup returns CDR1 SGHTA and CDR2 FQGNSA. This CDR3 has 15 residues. The J segment lost 0 bases and the V segment lost 9 bases, leaving 8 bases of the junction unmatched. CDR3 in amino acids: CASTEGAGSYNEQFF. The CDR3 DNA reads as TGTGCCAGTACCGAGGGGGCGGGCTCCTACAATGAGCAGTTCTTC.

The V and J genes are TRBV27 and TRBJ2-7; 8 bases match TRBD2. Trimming at V came to 10 bases and at J to 1 base, leaving 12 bases not matched to a gene. Germline CDR1 is MNHEY and CDR2 is SMNVEV (reference sequence). The CDR3 totals 15 residues. The CDR3 here is CANSPPRGGSYEQYF. The DNA for the CDR3 is TGTGCCAACTCGCCGCCCCGGGGGGGATCCTACGAGCAGTACTTC.

The V call is TRBV19, the J call TRBJ1-5; D gene uncertain. V lost 3 bases to trimming and J lost 0 bases, with 3 bases between them. The CDR3 is 13 amino acids. Germline assignment: CDR1 LNHDA and CDR2 SQIVND (reference sequence). CDR3 residues: CASSISSNQPQHF. CDR3 nucleotides: TGTGCCAGTAGTATCTCTAGCAATCAGCCCCAGCATTTT.

This clone was counted between two and nine times. V and J are TRBV27 and TRBJ2-7; D gene uncertain. V gave up 8 bases and J gave up 2 bases, with 13 bases separating them. This CDR3 has 13 amino acids. Per germline, CDR1 MNHEY and CDR2 SMNVEV (reference sequence). CDR3 in amino acids: CASARGRTYEQYF. The CDR3 nucleotides are TGTGCCAGCGCTCGAGGCAGAACCTACGAGCAGTACTTC.

This clone was detected only a few times. The chain recombines TRBV3-1 (or the pseudogene TRBV3-2) with TRBJ1-2, with D possibly TRBD1 on 5 matching bases. CDR3 length: 13 amino acids. The germline V and J ends were trimmed by 7 bases and 2 bases, with 11 bases remaining between them. CDR1 and CDR2 (germline): LGHDT, YNNKEL (reference sequence). DNA for the CDR3: TGTGCCAGCACCCAGGAGGGGAACTATGGCTACACCTTC. It codes for CASTQEGNYGYTF.

The chain carries TRBV11-3 and TRBJ1-1; D is unresolved. The CDR3 has 14 amino acids. CDR1 and CDR2 (germline): SGHNT, YENEEA. The V end lost 1 base, the J end lost 11 bases, and 17 bases lay between the germline ends. CDR3 bases: TGTGCCAGCAGCTTAGGCCCACCGAGCGATGCCGCTTTCTTT. The encoded protein is CASSLGPPSDAAFF.

The V gene is TRBV9, the J gene TRBJ2-7; TRBD1 is a possible D gene (6 bases). V was pared by 4 bases and J by 5 bases, with 19 bases between. This CDR3 comprises 15 residues. Germline V gene sequence: CDR1 SGDLS, CDR2 YYNGEE. The CDR3 sequence is CASSLLPNRADEQYF. The CDR3 DNA reads as TGTGCCAGCAGCTTACTCCCGAACAGGGCCGACGAGCAGTACTTC.

The chain links TRBV2 to TRBJ2-7, with D uncertain. The length of the CDR3 is 11 residues. Germline V lookup: CDR1 SNHLY, CDR2 FYNNEI. The V gene lost 6 bases and the J gene lost 2 bases, with 5 bases spanning the gap. The CDR3 nucleotides are TGTGCCAGCAGGCAGACCTACGAGCAGTACTTC. This gives the protein CASRQTYEQYF.

This clone appeared once. The chain employs TRBV11-2 and TRBJ1-1; possibly TRBD1 for D (6 bases). V lost 2 bases to trimming and J lost 4 bases, with 20 bases between them. CDR1 SGHAT and CDR2 FQNNGV come from the germline V gene. This CDR3 comprises 17 residues. CDR3 DNA sequence: TGTGCCAGCAGCTTATATTGGAGCAGGGAGGGGGGCACTGAAGCTTTCTTT. Protein product: CASSLYWSREGGTEAFF.

This clone was found a few times. CDR3 loop: CASSLTGHGQPQHF. CDR3 bases: TGCGCCAGCAGTTTAACAGGGCACGGACAGCCCCAGCATTTT. The genes are TRBV10-2 and TRBJ1-5; D possibly corresponds to TRBD1 (6 bases). This CDR3 is built from 14 residues. V lost 5 bases and J lost 7, with 15 bases in between. The V gene's germline CDR1 is WSHSY and CDR2 SAAADI.

The chain combines TRBV6-1 with TRBJ2-4; 8 bases align to TRBD2. CDR1 is MNHNS, CDR2 SASEGT, per germline. The CDR3 sequence is 17 residues long. V trimming: 3 bases; J trimming: 3 bases; junction bases outside the gene matches: 10. Here the CDR3 reads CASSESGGLVVKNIQYF. CDR3 sequence (DNA): TGTGCCAGCAGTGAGTCGGGGGGACTAGTGGTCAAAAACATTCAGTACTTC.

The genes are TRBV11-2 and TRBJ2-1, with D unresolved. The CDR3 runs to 13 residues. V lost 1 base and J 9 bases, leaving 10 bases between the germline ends. CDR1 and CDR2 (germline): SGHAT, FQNNGV. The CDR3 nucleotides read TGTGCCAGCAGCTTAGGGTTTCCACTTGAGCAGTTCTTC. Protein product: CASSLGFPLEQFF.

The gene calls are TRBV5-6 and TRBJ2-7; TRBD2 matches at 11 bases. V shed 5 bases and J 1 base; nucleotides not matched to a gene: 8. This CDR3 region has 16 residues. Germline CDR1 and CDR2: SGHDT and YYEEEE. CDR3 nucleotides: TGTGCCAGCAGTACCCGACTAGCGGGACTATCCTACGAGCAGTACTTC. Residues: CASSTRLAGLSYEQYF.

The rearrangement links TRBV5-1 to TRBJ1-1, with D uncertain. Trimming pared 2 bases from V and 4 bases from J, leaving 3 bases between. There are 11 residues in the CDR3. CDR1 SGHRS and CDR2 YFSETQ come from the germline V gene. CDR3 sequence: CASSFGTEAFF. In DNA form, the CDR3 reads TGCGCCAGCAGCTTCGGCACTGAAGCTTTCTTT.

This rearrangement joins TRBV28 to TRBJ1-1, with D unresolved. The CDR3 runs 15 residues. From germline, CDR1 is MDHEN and CDR2 SYDVKM. V gave up 3 bases and J gave up 0 bases, with 11 bases separating them. The CDR3 sequence is CASSFARSMNTEAFF. The DNA for the CDR3 is TGTGCCAGCAGTTTTGCCAGATCCATGAACACTGAAGCTTTCTTT.

This clone was seen only once. The chain recombines TRBV7-2 with TRBJ2-2; no clear D. This CDR3 has 14 residues. V lost 5 bases and J lost 1, with 8 bases in between. In germline, CDR1 is SGHTA, CDR2 FQGNSA. CDR3 amino acids: CASSAGRNTGELFF. In nucleotides, the CDR3 is TGTGCCAGCAGCGCAGGAAGGAACACCGGGGAGCTGTTTTTT.